This T cell receptor (beta chain) was sequenced during a study of shared clonotypes between healthy human individuals. As for the study in general: Each donor's CD8 memory used one plate, CD8 naive two, each CD4 subset three.

J gave up 3 bases and V 3 bases, and 4 bases lay outside the gene matches. The CDR3 covers 14 residues. The germline V gene encodes CDR1 SGHAT and CDR2 FQNNGV. Evenly divided among several immunoSEQ plates was the genomic DNA of each subset. In the study's own analysis: ImmunoSEQ output lacked quality scores and full-length reads, limiting matched filtering. Produced via immunoSEQ multiplex PCR; TCRdb's table is partial and in-frame only. That table is the source of V, J and clone size, and D and trimming were worked out from the DNA. The sample lists about 2 million clones; 85% to 95% were seen once. Only CD45RO-negative cells positively selected for CCR7 counted as naive CD8 cells, so terminally differentiated effector memory CD45RA+ cells were excluded.

The TCR comes from a man aged 18 to 30 in good health. The sample was naive CD8+ T cells sorted from blood. The gene calls are TRBV11-2 and TRBJ2-7, with TRBD1 matching 8 bases. The CDR3 sequence: CASSLTGDRYEQYF. The DNA of the CDR3 is TGTGCCAGCAGCTTGACAGGGGACCGCTACGAGCAGTACTTC.